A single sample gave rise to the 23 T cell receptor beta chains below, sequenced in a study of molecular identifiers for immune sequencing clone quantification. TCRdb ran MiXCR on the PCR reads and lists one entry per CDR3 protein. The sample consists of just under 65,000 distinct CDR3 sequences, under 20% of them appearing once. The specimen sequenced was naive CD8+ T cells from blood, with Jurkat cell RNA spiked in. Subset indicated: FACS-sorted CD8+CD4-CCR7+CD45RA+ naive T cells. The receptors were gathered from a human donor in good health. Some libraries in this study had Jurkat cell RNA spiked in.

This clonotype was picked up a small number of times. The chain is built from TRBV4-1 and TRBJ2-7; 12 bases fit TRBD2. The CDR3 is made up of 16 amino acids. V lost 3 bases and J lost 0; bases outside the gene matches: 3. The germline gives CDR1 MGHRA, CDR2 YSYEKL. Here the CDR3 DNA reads TGCGCCAGCAGCCAGCGGACTAGCGGGGACTCCTACGAGCAGTACTTC. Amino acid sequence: CASSQRTSGDSYEQYF.

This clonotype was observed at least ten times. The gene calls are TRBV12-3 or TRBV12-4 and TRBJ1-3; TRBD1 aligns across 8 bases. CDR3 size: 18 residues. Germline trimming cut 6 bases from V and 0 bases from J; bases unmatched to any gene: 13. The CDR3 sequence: CASRVPRTGLDSGNTIYF. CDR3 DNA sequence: TGTGCCAGCAGGGTCCCGCGGACAGGGCTTGACTCTGGAAACACCATATATTTT.

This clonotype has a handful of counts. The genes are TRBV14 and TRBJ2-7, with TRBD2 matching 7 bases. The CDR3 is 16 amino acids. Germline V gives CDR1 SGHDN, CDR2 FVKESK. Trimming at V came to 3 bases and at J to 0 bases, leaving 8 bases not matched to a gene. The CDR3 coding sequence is TGTGCCAGCAGCCACGGGGGGTTAGCCAGCTCCTACGAGCAGTACTTC. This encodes CASSHGGLASSYEQYF.

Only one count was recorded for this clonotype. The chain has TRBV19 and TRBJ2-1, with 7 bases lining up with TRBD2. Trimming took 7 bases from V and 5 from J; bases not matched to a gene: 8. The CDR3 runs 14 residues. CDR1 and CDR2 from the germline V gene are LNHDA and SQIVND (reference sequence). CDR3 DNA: TGTGCCAGTACAAGGGCGGGAGACCACAATGAGCAGTTCTTC. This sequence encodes CASTRAGDHNEQFF.

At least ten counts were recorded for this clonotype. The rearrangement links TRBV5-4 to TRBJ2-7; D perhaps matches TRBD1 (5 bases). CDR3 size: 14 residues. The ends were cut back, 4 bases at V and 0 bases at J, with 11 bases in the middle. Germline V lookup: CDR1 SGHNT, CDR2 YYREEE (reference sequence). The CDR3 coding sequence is TGTGCCAGCAGCCCGACAGCCTCCTCCTACGAGCAGTACTTC. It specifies CASSPTASSYEQYF.

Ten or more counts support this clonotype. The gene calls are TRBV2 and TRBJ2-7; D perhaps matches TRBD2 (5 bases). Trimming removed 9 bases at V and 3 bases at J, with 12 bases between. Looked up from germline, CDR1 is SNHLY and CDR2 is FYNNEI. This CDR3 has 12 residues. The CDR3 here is CARRDEGYEQYF. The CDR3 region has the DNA TGTGCCAGACGAGACGAGGGCTACGAGCAGTACTTC.

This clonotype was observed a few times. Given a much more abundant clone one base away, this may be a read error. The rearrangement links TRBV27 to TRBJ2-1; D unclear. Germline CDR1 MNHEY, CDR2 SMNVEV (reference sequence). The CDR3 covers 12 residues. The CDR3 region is CASSPGQYEQLF. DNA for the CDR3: TGTGCCAGCAGTCCAGGCCAGTATGAGCAGCTCTTC.

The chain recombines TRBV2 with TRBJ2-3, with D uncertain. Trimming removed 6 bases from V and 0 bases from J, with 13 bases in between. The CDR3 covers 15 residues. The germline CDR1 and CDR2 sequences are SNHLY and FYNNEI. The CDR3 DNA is TGTGCCAGCAGAGAATGGGTGGGCAGCACAGATACGCAGTATTTT. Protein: CASREWVGSTDTQYF.

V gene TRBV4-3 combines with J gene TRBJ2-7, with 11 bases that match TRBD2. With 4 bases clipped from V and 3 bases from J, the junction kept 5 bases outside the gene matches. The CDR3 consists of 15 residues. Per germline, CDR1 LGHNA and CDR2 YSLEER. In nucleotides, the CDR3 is TGCGCCAGCAGCCGAGGGACTAGCGGCGGCTACGAGCAGTACTTC. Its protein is CASSRGTSGGYEQYF.

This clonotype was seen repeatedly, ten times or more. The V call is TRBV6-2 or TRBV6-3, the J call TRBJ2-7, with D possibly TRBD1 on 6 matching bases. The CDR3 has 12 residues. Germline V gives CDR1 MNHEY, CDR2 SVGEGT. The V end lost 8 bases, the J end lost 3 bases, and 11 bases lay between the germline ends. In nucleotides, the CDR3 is TGTGCCAGCGCCCCAGGGGTCTACGAGCAGTACTTC. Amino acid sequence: CASAPGVYEQYF.

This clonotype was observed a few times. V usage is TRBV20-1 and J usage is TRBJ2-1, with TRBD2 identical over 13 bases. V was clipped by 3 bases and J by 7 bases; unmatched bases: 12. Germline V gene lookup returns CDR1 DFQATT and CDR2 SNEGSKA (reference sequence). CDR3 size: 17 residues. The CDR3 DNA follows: TGCAGTGCTAGTTTTCCGGGACTAGCGGGATTGTATAATGAGCAGTTCTTC. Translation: CSASFPGLAGLYNEQFF.

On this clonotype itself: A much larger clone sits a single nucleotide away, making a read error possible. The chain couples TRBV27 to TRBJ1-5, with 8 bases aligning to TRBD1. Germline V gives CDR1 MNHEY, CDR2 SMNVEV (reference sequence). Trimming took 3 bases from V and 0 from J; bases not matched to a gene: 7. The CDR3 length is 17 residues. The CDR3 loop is CASSFQGARGSNQPQHF. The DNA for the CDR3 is TGTGCCAGCAGTTTCCAGGGGGCGAGAGGTAGCAATCAGCCCCAGCATTTT.

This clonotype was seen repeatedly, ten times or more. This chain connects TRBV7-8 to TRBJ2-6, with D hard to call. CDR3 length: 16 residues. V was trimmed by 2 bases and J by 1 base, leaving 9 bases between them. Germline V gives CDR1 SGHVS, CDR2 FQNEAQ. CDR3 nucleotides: TGTGCCAGCAGCTTATTTCGCGTGTCTGGGGCCAACGTCCTGACTTTC. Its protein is CASSLFRVSGANVLTF.

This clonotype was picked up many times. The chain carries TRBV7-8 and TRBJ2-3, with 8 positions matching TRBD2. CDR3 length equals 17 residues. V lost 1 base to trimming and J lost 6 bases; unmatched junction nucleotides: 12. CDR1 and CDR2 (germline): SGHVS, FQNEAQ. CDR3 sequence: CASSLVDSGDGWDTQYF. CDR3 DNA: TGTGCCAGCAGCTTAGTCGATAGCGGGGACGGTTGGGATACGCAGTATTTT.

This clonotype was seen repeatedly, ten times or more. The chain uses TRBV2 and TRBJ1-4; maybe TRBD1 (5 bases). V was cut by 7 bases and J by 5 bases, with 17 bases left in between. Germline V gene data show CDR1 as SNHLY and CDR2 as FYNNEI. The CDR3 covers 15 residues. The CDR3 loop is CASTQFGGRNEKLFF. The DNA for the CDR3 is TGTGCCAGCACTCAATTCGGGGGACGCAATGAAAAACTGTTTTTT.

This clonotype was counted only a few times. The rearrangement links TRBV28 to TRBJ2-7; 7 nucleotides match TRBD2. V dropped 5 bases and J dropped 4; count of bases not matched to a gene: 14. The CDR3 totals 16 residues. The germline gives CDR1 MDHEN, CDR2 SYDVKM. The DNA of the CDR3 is TGTGCCAGCAGTGACCAATTTCAGGGAGGGTTATACGAGCAGTACTTC. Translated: CASSDQFQGGLYEQYF.

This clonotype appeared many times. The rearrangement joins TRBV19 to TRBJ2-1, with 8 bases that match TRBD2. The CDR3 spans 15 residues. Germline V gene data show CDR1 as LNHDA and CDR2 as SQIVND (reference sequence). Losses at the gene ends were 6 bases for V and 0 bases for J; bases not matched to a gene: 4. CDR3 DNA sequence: TGTGCCAGTAGAGTAGCGGGAAGCTCCTACAATGAGCAGTTCTTC. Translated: CASRVAGSSYNEQFF.

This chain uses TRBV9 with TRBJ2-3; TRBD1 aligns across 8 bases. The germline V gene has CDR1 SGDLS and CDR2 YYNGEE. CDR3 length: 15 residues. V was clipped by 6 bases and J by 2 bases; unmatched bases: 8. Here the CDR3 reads CASTGGVISTDTQYF. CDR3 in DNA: TGTGCCAGCACAGGGGGCGTAATCTCCACAGATACGCAGTATTTT.

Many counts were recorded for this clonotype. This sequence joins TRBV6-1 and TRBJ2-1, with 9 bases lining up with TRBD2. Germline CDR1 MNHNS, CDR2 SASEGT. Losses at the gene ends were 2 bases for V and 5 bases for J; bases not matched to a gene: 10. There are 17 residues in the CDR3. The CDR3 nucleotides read TGTGCCAGCAGTGAACTTAAGGGACTAGCCGTAAACAATGAGCAGTTCTTC. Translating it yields CASSELKGLAVNNEQFF.

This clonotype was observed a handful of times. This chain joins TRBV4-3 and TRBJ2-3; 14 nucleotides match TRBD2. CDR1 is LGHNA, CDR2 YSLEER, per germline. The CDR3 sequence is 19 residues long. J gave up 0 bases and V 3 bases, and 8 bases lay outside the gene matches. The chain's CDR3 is CASSQGLAGAGPSTDTQYF. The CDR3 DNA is TGCGCCAGCAGCCAGGGACTAGCGGGAGCCGGGCCTAGCACAGATACGCAGTATTTT.

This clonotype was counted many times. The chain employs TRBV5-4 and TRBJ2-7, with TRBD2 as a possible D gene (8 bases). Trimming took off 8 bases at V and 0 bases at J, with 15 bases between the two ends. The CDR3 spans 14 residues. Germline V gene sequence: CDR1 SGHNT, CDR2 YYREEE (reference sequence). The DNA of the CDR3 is TGTGCCAGTAGCGGGACAGACAACTCCTACGAGCAGTACTTC. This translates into CASSGTDNSYEQYF. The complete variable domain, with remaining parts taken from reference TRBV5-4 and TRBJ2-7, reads ETGVTQSPTHLIKTRGQQVTLRCSSQSGHNTVSWYQQALGQGPQFIFQYYREEENGRGNFPPRFSGLQFPNYSSELNVNALELDDSALYLCASSGTDNSYEQYFGPGTRLTVT.

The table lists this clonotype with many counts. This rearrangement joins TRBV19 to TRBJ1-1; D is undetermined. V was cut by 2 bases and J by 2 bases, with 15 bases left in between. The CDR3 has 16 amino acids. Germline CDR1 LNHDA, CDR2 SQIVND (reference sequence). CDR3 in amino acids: CASSITPSAPNTEAFF. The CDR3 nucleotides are TGTGCCAGTAGTATAACCCCGTCAGCTCCCAACACTGAAGCTTTCTTT.

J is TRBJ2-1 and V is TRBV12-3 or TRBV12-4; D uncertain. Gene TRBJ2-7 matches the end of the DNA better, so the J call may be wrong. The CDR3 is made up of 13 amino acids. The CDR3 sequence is CASSLLSYNEQYF. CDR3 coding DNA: TGTGCCAGCAGTTTACTCTCCTACAATGAGCAGTACTTC.